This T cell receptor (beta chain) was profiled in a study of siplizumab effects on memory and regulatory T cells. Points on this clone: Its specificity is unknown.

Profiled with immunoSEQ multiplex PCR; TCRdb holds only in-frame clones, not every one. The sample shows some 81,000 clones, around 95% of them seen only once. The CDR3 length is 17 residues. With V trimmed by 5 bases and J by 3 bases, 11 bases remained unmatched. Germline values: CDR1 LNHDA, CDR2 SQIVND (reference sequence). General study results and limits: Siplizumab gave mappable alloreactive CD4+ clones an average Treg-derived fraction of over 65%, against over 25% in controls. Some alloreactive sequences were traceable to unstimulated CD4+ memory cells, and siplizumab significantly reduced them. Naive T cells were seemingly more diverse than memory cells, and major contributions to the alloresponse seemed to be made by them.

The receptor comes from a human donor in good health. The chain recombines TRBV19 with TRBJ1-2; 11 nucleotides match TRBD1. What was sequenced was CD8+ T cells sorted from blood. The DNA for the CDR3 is TGTGCCAGTAGTCTCTCCGGGACAGGGGGTTTTTACTATGGCTACACCTTC. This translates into CASSLSGTGGFYYGYTF.